The rows below give T cell receptor beta chains drawn from one sample of a study of blood T cell repertoires in COVID-19. The method was immunoSEQ multiplex PCR; TCRdb's version includes in-frame clones alone and lacks a portion of them. The table lists approximately 93,000 clones, 70% to 90% of them singletons. Sequencing was carried out using peripheral blood. These receptors were taken from a man aged 60-69 years with acute or convalescent COVID-19. Each CDR3 is given with its conserved first and last residue. The D gene is left open where the match is weak. Part of the rows lack a size; the others show once, few, many or a class for expanded clones.

>.|TRBJ1-3|.|TRBV28
TGTGCCAGCAGTTTACGACCGGGAGTTAGAAACACCATATATTTT
CASSLRPGVRNTIYF
>.|TRBJ1-2|.|TRBV5-1
TGCGCCAGCAGCTTGGGACACCCTTCGGACTATGGCTACACCTTC
CASSLGHPSDYGYTF
>TRBD1|TRBJ1-1|.|TRBV6-5
TGTGCCAGCAGTAGGCGGGACAGCCTTTCTGAAGCTTTCTTT
CASSRRDSLSEAFF
>TRBD1|TRBJ1-3|once|TRBV18
TGTGCCAGCTCACCACCGGGACAGCTAGGAAACACCATATATTTT
CASSPPGQLGNTIYF
>.|TRBJ1-2|.|TRBV6-6
TGTGCCAGTACGGTGGGGGCTGGCTACACCTTC
CASTVGAGYTF
>.|TRBJ1-2|few|TRBV6-5
TGTGCCAGCAGTCCTACAGGGCTCTATGGCTACACCTTC
CASSPTGLYGYTF
>TRBD1|TRBJ1-2|.|TRBV18
TGTGCCAGCTCACCACAGGGGGCTGGTCACTATGGCTACACCTTC
CASSPQGAGHYGYTF
>.|TRBJ2-5|.|TRBV12-5
TGTGCTAGTGGTTTGGTGGGAGGAGGAGAGACCCAGTACTTC
CASGLVGGGETQYF
>.|TRBJ2-1|.|TRBV25-1
TGTGCCAGCAGTGAGTCAGGGGGGTACTACAATGAGCAGTTCTTC
CASSESGGYYNEQFF
>.|TRBJ2-2|.|TRBV27
TGTGCCAGCAGTTTTATCATTGGGGCGTCCGGGGAGCTGTTTTTT
CASSFIIGASGELFF
>.|TRBJ2-7|.|TRBV19
TGTGCCAGTAGTATAGTGGGCAGGGCCAGACAGTACTTC
CASSIVGRARQYF
>.|TRBJ2-5|.|TRBV4-2
TGTGCCAGCAGCCAATACCTGCAGGGTACCCAGTACTTC
CASSQYLQGTQYF
>TRBD1|TRBJ1-2|.|TRBV18
TGTGCCAGCTCACCCGGGACAGATAACTATGGCTACACCTTC
CASSPGTDNYGYTF
>.|TRBJ1-1|.|TRBV18
TGTGCCAGCTCACCAAAAACAGTAGGTACTGAAGCTTTCTTT
CASSPKTVGTEAFF
>.|TRBJ2-3|.|TRBV5-1
TGCGCCAGCAGCTTGGGAAGGGGAACAGATACGCAGTATTTT
CASSLGRGTDTQYF
>.|TRBJ2-2|once|TRBV7-3
TGTGCCAGCAGCTCCTCGAACACCGGGGAGCTGTTTTTT
CASSSSNTGELFF
>TRBD2|TRBJ2-1|.|TRBV4-2
TGTGCCAGCAGCCAGGGACTAGCGGCCACGATGGGGCAGTTCTTC
CASSQGLAATMGQFF
>.|TRBJ1-2|.|TRBV6-5
TGTGCCAGCAGACAGGATGGCTATGGCTACACCTTC
CASRQDGYGYTF
>.|TRBJ2-1|.|TRBV5-1
TGCGCCAGCAGCTTGGGTGGGAGCACCTACAATGAGCAGTTCTTC
CASSLGGSTYNEQFF
>TRBD2|TRBJ2-5|.|TRBV6-6
TGTGCCAGCAGCCAACCGGGGGGATGGGAGACCCAGTACTTC
CASSQPGGWETQYF
>TRBD1|TRBJ1-2|.|TRBV13
TGTGCCAGCAGCCTATATGGACAGGGGGGCTATGGCTACACCTTC
CASSLYGQGGYGYTF
>.|TRBJ1-5|.|TRBV6-5
TGTGCCAGCAGTTACTCGAGCGGACAGCCCCAGCATTTT
CASSYSSGQPQHF
>TRBD1|TRBJ1-3|.|TRBV18
TGTGCCAGCTCACAACCGGGACAGGGCTCTGGAAACACCATATATTTT
CASSQPGQGSGNTIYF
>TRBD1|TRBJ2-5|.|TRBV7-7
TGTGCCAGCAGCCCTGACAGGGGAGGAGAGACCCAGTACTTC
CASSPDRGGETQYF
>.|TRBJ1-4|.|TRBV5-1
TGCGCCAGCAGCGCTGTCCAAGGGGGAGAAAAACTGTTTTTT
CASSAVQGGEKLFF
>.|TRBJ2-5|.|TRBV24-1
TGTGCCACCAGTGATTCTCCTGAAGAGACCCAGTACTTC
CATSDSPEETQYF
>.|TRBJ2-4|.|TRBV6-4
TGTGCCAGCAGTGACAGGGGTGGCAACATTCAGTACTTC
CASSDRGGNIQYF
>.|TRBJ2-2|once|TRBV9
TGTGCCAGCAGCGTCACCCCAGTGGGCTCCTCGCTGCCGGGGGAGCTGTTTTTT
CASSVTPVGSSLPGELFF
>TRBD1|TRBJ1-2|.|TRBV6-5
TGTGCCAGCAGTGACTCAGGGACAGACACCTTC
CASSDSGTDTF
>TRBD2|TRBJ2-3|.|TRBV5-1
TGCGCCAGCAGCTTCCGACTAGCGGGAGGGCGGGGCACAGATACGCAGTATTTT
CASSFRLAGGRGTDTQYF
>.|TRBJ2-6|.|TRBV5-1
TGCGCCAGCAGCTTGGCCTTTATGTCTGGGGCCAACGTCCTGACTTTC
CASSLAFMSGANVLTF
>TRBD2|TRBJ2-7|few|TRBV13
TGTGCCAGCAGCTTTCCCGGGACTAGGATGGGCGAGCAGTACTTC
CASSFPGTRMGEQYF
>TRBD1|TRBJ1-1|.|TRBV27
TGTGCCAGCAGTTGGTACCGGACAGGGGGCACTGAAGCTTTCTTT
CASSWYRTGGTEAFF